This TCR beta chain was sequenced during a study of T-cell memory formation after mild COVID-19. General study points: Contracting CD4+ clones lay largely in CM and EM, with CD8+ ones residing in EMRA.

The CDR3 runs to 13 residues. Trimming cost V 4 bases and J 7 bases, with 10 bases left between them. The germline CDR1 and CDR2 sequences are MNHEY and SVGEGT. This clonotype appeared a few times. Antigen specificity is unknown. Using its own MiXCR run on the 5' RACE reads, TCRdb lists one record per CDR3 protein. The sample has 300,000 or so distinct CDR3 sequences; 15% to 20% are singletons. This TCR was sampled from a man younger than 30 who had mild COVID-19 (a few samples of this study predate the infection). Cell type and time point are not known. The V call is TRBV6-2 or TRBV6-3, the J call TRBJ1-4; D remains ambiguous. Sequencing input: PBMCs or a T cell subset sorted from them (not recorded which). This CDR3 is CASSFSAREKLFF. In nucleotides, the CDR3 is TGTGCCAGCAGTTTCTCAGCTCGTGAAAAACTGTTTTTT.